What follows are 20 T cell receptor beta chains derived from one specimen sequenced in a study of cytomegalovirus exposure and HLA in healthy donors (dated by TCRdb to 2016 to 2017). Library generation was performed with the immunoSEQ multiplex PCR assay. Imported from immuneACCESS, the table was reduced by TCRdb to in-frame sequences with V and J called. These copies leave out some clones; in studies compared against another copy, an unresolved V gene accounts for under half, and the cause of the remainder is not known. The sample table shows some 49,000 clones, and around nine tenths are seen once. The ten largest account for under 1.5% of the sample. Material for sequencing was PBMCs. These receptors all come from a man aged 18 to 35 in good health and CMV-seronegative.

The chain uses TRBV5-4 and TRBJ2-7; 7 bases agree with TRBD2. Trimming cost V 4 bases and J 6 bases; bases outside gene matches: 10. This CDR3 has 14 residues. The V gene's germline CDR1 is SGHNT and CDR2 YYREEE (reference sequence). The CDR3 loop reads CASSTGGRDGEQYF. Written as DNA, the CDR3 is TGTGCCAGCAGCACTGGGGGGAGGGACGGCGAGCAGTACTTC.

This chain joins TRBV5-4 and TRBJ2-6, with TRBD1 identical over 7 bases. Germline V lookup: CDR1 SGHNT, CDR2 YYREEE (reference sequence). Losses at the gene ends were 7 bases for V and 0 bases for J; bases not matched to a gene: 4. This CDR3 comprises 15 residues. CDR3 amino acids: CASGGQPSGANVLTF. The CDR3 DNA sequence: TGTGCCAGCGGGGGACAGCCCTCTGGGGCCAACGTCCTGACTTTC.

The rearrangement joins TRBV5-8 to TRBJ2-6, with D perhaps matching TRBD2 (5 bases). Trimming left V 0 bases short and J 4 bases short, with 11 bases between. CDR1 SGHTS and CDR2 YDEGEE come from the germline V gene. The CDR3 is 16 residues long. This chain's CDR3 is CASSLARGYGANVLTF. The CDR3 DNA follows: TGTGCCAGCAGCTTGGCCCGGGGTTACGGGGCCAACGTCCTGACTTTC.

The chain recombines TRBV7-8 with TRBJ2-3; TRBD2 matches at 10 bases. V shed 1 base and J 4 bases; nucleotides not matched to a gene: 2. CDR3 size: 15 residues. Germline-derived CDR1 and CDR2 are SGHVS and FQNEAQ. This CDR3 reads CASSLDLAGADTQYF. The CDR3, as DNA: TGTGCCAGCAGCTTAGACCTAGCGGGAGCAGATACGCAGTATTTT.

The V and J genes are TRBV21-1 and TRBJ2-7; the DNA was not used to check the table's D call, TRBD2. TRBV21-1 is marked as a pseudogene. The CDR3 loop spans 16 amino acids. Here the CDR3 DNA reads TGTGCCAGCAGCAAAGAAGAAGGACTACCCCTCTACGAGCAGTACTTC. It specifies CASSKEEGLPLYEQYF.

The V gene is TRBV2, the J gene TRBJ2-1; 8 nucleotides agree with TRBD2. After removal of 6 bases from V and 6 bases from J, the junction contained 7 bases not matched to a gene. The germline V gene has CDR1 SNHLY and CDR2 FYNNEI. CDR3 length: 14 amino acids. CDR3 amino acids: CASRASGSTNEQFF. The CDR3 DNA is TGTGCCAGCAGGGCGAGCGGGAGCACCAATGAGCAGTTCTTC.

CDR3 coding DNA: TGTGCCACCAGCAGAGGAGAAGCCGAAGCTTTCTTT. Its translation: CATSRGEAEAFF. This chain connects TRBV15 to TRBJ1-1; D gene unclear. The length of the CDR3 is 12 residues. Deletions cut 1 base from V and 8 bases from J, with 8 bases between. The germline gives CDR1 LNHNV, CDR2 YYDKDF (reference sequence).

The V call is TRBV27, the J call TRBJ1-5; D uncertain. Trimming left V 4 bases short and J 6 bases short, with 7 bases between. Germline V gene lookup returns CDR1 MNHEY and CDR2 SMNVEV (reference sequence). The CDR3 sequence is 12 residues long. The CDR3 coding sequence is TGTGCCAGCAGTTCCCCGTTTCAGCCCCAGCATTTT. As protein: CASSSPFQPQHF.

This clone was counted between two and nine times. V usage is TRBV10-3 and J usage is TRBJ2-3; 8 bases fit TRBD1. Trimming took 4 bases from V and 2 from J; bases not matched to a gene: 2. The CDR3 runs 14 residues. Germline CDR1 reads ENHRY; CDR2 reads SYGVKD. The CDR3 coding sequence is TGTGCCATCAGTGGGACAGGGACCACAGATACGCAGTATTTT. Translating it yields CAISGTGTTDTQYF.

The gene calls are TRBV27 and TRBJ2-7; 9 positions agree with TRBD1. Germline-derived CDR1 and CDR2 are MNHEY and SMNVEV (reference sequence). The CDR3 is 14 amino acids. V trimming: 6 bases; J trimming: 0 bases; junction bases outside the gene matches: 3. CDR3 region: CASRGTGSSYEQYF. The DNA for the CDR3 is TGTGCCAGCAGAGGGACAGGGTCCTCCTACGAGCAGTACTTC.

The rearrangement joins TRBV29-1 to TRBJ1-1; 7 nucleotides line up with TRBD1. Per the germline V gene, CDR1 is SQVTM and CDR2 is ANQGSEA. Trimming cost V 8 bases and J 0 bases; bases outside gene matches: 15. This CDR3 has 16 residues. The CDR3 DNA reads as TGCAGCCCGACAGGGTTGGGGGATGTGGTGAACACTGAAGCTTTCTTT. Amino acid sequence: CSPTGLGDVVNTEAFF.

V gene TRBV5-4 combines with J gene TRBJ1-5, with D unresolved. V lost 4 bases and J 4 bases, leaving 12 bases between the germline ends. CDR1 is SGHNT, CDR2 YYREEE, per germline (reference sequence). The CDR3 has 14 amino acids. The CDR3 DNA reads as TGTGCCAGCAGCCGCATCGGGGATAATCAGCCCCAGCATTTT. This gives the protein CASSRIGDNQPQHF.

The rearrangement uses TRBV28 and TRBJ1-5; maybe TRBD1 (6 bases). This CDR3 region has 16 residues. CDR1 MDHEN and CDR2 SYDVKM come from the germline V gene. The V end was cut by 6 bases, the J end by 4 bases, with 19 bases between. For the CDR3, the DNA is TGTGCCAGCAGAAGATGGGGGGGGCTGTGGAATCAGCCCCAGCATTTT. Translating gives CASRRWGGLWNQPQHF.

The chain recombines TRBV6-5 with TRBJ2-2; TRBD1 agrees at 7 bases. Trimming cost V 2 bases and J 3 bases; bases outside gene matches: 6. The CDR3 consists of 16 residues. Per germline, CDR1 MNHEY and CDR2 SVGAGI. The CDR3 reads CASSYLGQADTGELFF. The CDR3 coding sequence is TGTGCCAGCAGTTACCTCGGACAGGCGGACACCGGGGAGCTGTTTTTT.

The rearrangement joins TRBV7-9 to TRBJ1-1, with D perhaps matching TRBD1 (5 bases). The CDR3 covers 15 residues. V was clipped by 1 base and J by 4 bases, with 13 bases between them. Germline lookup yields CDR1 SEHNR and CDR2 FQNEAQ (reference sequence). The CDR3 nucleotides read TGTGCCAGCAGCTTAGTCGACGGGGGGTTCACTGAAGCTTTCTTT. This encodes CASSLVDGGFTEAFF.

As DNA, the CDR3 is TGTGCCAGCGCCTCTAGCGGGCGGTCCTACAATGAGCAGTTCTTC. This gives the protein CASASSGRSYNEQFF. This chain links TRBV6-6 with TRBJ2-1; 8 nucleotides align to TRBD2. The V segment lost 8 bases and the J segment 1 base; nucleotides outside the gene matches: 7. CDR1 is MNHNY, CDR2 SVGAGI, per germline (reference sequence). The CDR3 has 15 amino acids.

This chain connects TRBV21-1 to TRBJ2-2; the DNA was not used to check the table's D call, TRBD2. TRBV21-1 is a recognized pseudogene. CDR3 length: 17 amino acids. The CDR3 DNA reads as TGTGCCAGCAATACTTGGAGGGGAAGGACCCACACCGGGGAGCTGTTTTTT. Its protein product is CASNTWRGRTHTGELFF.

The gene calls are TRBV4-2 and TRBJ2-2; 11 nucleotides align to TRBD2. This CDR3 has 19 residues. Unmatched junction bases numbered 9, after V lost 3 bases and J lost 0 bases. The germline V gene has CDR1 LGHNA and CDR2 YNFKEQ. CDR3 loop: CASSQHGLAGIANTGELFF. The CDR3 DNA reads TGTGCCAGCAGCCAGCACGGACTAGCGGGTATCGCGAACACCGGGGAGCTGTTTTTT.

The chain carries TRBV11-2 and TRBJ2-7, with 14 bases that match TRBD2. CDR1 SGHAT and CDR2 FQNNGV come from the germline V gene. Losses at the gene ends were 4 bases for V and 7 bases for J; bases not matched to a gene: 9. The CDR3 length is 16 residues. Written as DNA, the CDR3 is TGTGCCAGCAGCTCCATGACTAGCGGGAGGGTGGGGGAGCAGTACTTC. Translating gives CASSSMTSGRVGEQYF.

This chain uses TRBV5-4 with TRBJ1-2; a possible D gene is TRBD1 (5 bases). Germline V gene lookup returns CDR1 SGHNT and CDR2 YYREEE (reference sequence). Between the trimmed V and J ends, which lost 1 base and 6 bases, there was a span of 13 bases. This CDR3 contains 14 residues. The DNA of the CDR3 is TGTGCCAGCAGCTTGCTCGAGTTAGGGGATGGCTACACCTTC. Its translation: CASSLLELGDGYTF.